This is a list of T cell receptor beta chains from one sample in a study of cytomegalovirus exposure and HLA in healthy donors. The repertoire was sequenced with immunoSEQ multiplex PCR; TCRdb's copy has only in-frame clones and lacks some. The sample lists over 150,000 clones, roughly 96% occurring once. The specimen sequenced was PBMCs. The receptors here all came from a woman aged 18-29 years in good health and CMV-seronegative. Each CDR3 is given with its conserved first and last residue. The order of the fields is D gene, V gene, clone size, CDR3 length, J gene, CDR3 protein, CDR3 DNA. D genes are given only for firm matches. Only some rows state a clone size, as once, few, many or a class for expanded clones.

>TRBD2|TRBV7-2|NA|17|TRBJ2-5
CASSSAPMSGGKETQYF
TGTGCCAGCAGCTCCGCACCCATGAGCGGGGGGAAAGAGACCCAGTACTTC
>NA|TRBV5-1|NA|16|TRBJ2-5
CASSQSRGVFQETQYF
TGCGCCAGCAGCCAGAGCAGGGGGGTGTTCCAAGAGACCCAGTACTTC
>TRBD2|TRBV4-2|NA|17|TRBJ2-1
CASSQDSGGGAYNEQFF
TGTGCCAGCAGCCAAGATTCGGGCGGGGGGGCCTACAATGAGCAGTTCTTC
>TRBD2|TRBV9|NA|17|TRBJ2-1
CASSVGEGLAGVDEQFF
TGTGCCAGCAGCGTAGGGGAAGGACTAGCGGGGGTGGATGAGCAGTTCTTC
>NA|TRBV6-6|NA|14|TRBJ2-2
CASSYLGETGELFF
TGTGCCAGCAGTTACTTAGGGGAAACCGGGGAGCTGTTTTTT
>TRBD1|TRBV7-2|NA|16|TRBJ1-1
CASSLRDSGMNTEAFF
TGTGCCAGCAGCTTAAGGGACAGCGGTATGAACACTGAAGCTTTCTTT
>NA|TRBV11-2|NA|15|TRBJ1-3
CASSLVRGRGNTIYF
TGTGCCAGCAGCTTAGTAAGAGGGCGAGGAAACACCATATATTTT
>TRBD1|TRBV4-2|NA|18|TRBJ1-1
CASSQDQGTGFPITEAFF
TGTGCCAGCAGCCAAGATCAAGGGACAGGGTTTCCGATAACTGAAGCTTTCTTT
>NA|TRBV5-6|few|16|TRBJ2-1
CASSFRPGLYGGEQFF
TGTGCCAGCAGCTTCCGTCCGGGACTGTATGGTGGTGAGCAGTTCTTC
>NA|TRBV21-1|once|15|TRBJ1-4
CASGLGGKRGVGLFF
TGTGCCAGCGGCCTAGGAGGGAAGAGAGGGGTCGGACTGTTTTTT
>TRBD1|TRBV7-2|NA|19|TRBJ1-2
CASSLVPPGQGMGNYGYTF
TGTGCCAGCAGCTTAGTTCCCCCGGGACAGGGGATGGGTAACTATGGCTACACCTTC
>NA|TRBV12-5|NA|14|TRBJ1-1
CASARRGRGTEAFF
TGTGCTAGTGCCCGGCGGGGGCGCGGGACTGAAGCTTTCTTT
>NA|TRBV7-6|NA|21|TRBJ1-1
CASSRLAYIFSISNMNTEAFF
TGTGCCAGCAGCCGCTTAGCCTACATTTTTTCAATTTCGAACATGAACACTGAAGCTTTCTTT
>TRBD1|TRBV7-9|NA|15|TRBJ1-2
CASSSGTALNYGYTF
TGTGCCAGCAGCTCCGGGACAGCTCTCAACTATGGCTACACCTTC
>TRBD1|TRBV28|NA|16|TRBJ1-3
CASSLVQGEAGNTIYF
TGTGCCAGCAGTTTAGTGCAGGGGGAGGCTGGAAACACCATATATTTT
>NA|TRBV6-5|few|12|TRBJ2-3
CASRSSTDTQYF
TGTGCCAGCAGGTCTAGCACAGATACGCAGTATTTT
>NA|TRBV25-1|NA|14|TRBJ1-4
CATSDSWPDSRVFF
TGTGCCACCTCGGACTCATGGCCGGACAGTCGGGTTTTCTTT
>NA|TRBV4-2|NA|14|TRBJ2-7
CASSQDRVSHEQYF
TGTGCCAGCAGCCAAGATCGCGTCTCCCACGAGCAGTACTTC
>TRBD2|TRBV15|once|16|TRBJ2-3
CATSRDPGTSGGAQYF
TGTGCCACCAGCAGAGACCCCGGGACTAGCGGGGGTGCGCAGTATTTT
>TRBD1|TRBV6-6|NA|16|TRBJ1-4
CASSYTAGGGNEKLFF
TGTGCCAGCAGTTACACCGCAGGGGGAGGTAATGAAAAACTGTTTTTT
>TRBD1|TRBV6-1|NA|13|TRBJ1-2
CASSQGAVYGYTF
TGTGCCAGCAGTCAGGGGGCGGTCTATGGCTACACCTTC
>NA|TRBV7-9|NA|13|TRBJ1-1
CASSLTANTEAFF
TGTGCCAGCAGCTTGACAGCGAACACTGAAGCTTTCTTT
>NA|TRBV20-1|NA|11|TRBJ1-1
CSALAPTEAFF
TGCAGTGCTCTAGCGCCGACTGAAGCTTTCTTT